The next 3 T cell receptor beta chains were all read from a single sample in a study of Graves' ophthalmopathy and Graves' hyperthyroidism. The sequenced template was RNA, covering the TCR beta CDR3 region. Second-round multiplex PCR came after first-round RT-PCR with HTBI primers. One entry per CDR3 protein results from TCRdb running MiXCR on the multiplex PCR reads. Among over a million distinct CDR3 sequences, 36% were seen once, and the ten largest hold around 10%. Input material: peripheral blood or thyroid tissue (not recorded which). The receptor set was obtained from an adult man with Graves' hyperthyroidism.

The chain carries TRBV29-1 and TRBJ1-2; possibly TRBD1 for D (5 bases). Germline values: CDR1 SQVTM, CDR2 ANQGSEA. V was pared by 6 bases and J by 1 base, with 12 bases between. The CDR3 runs 13 residues. In DNA form, the CDR3 reads TGCAGCGTACGACAGTTGCTTAACTATGGCTACACCTTC. Protein: CSVRQLLNYGYTF.

The chain has TRBV10-3 and TRBJ2-7; the match to TRBD1 covers 7 bases. The V and J ends lost 4 bases and 3 bases, in that order; junction bases with no gene match: 15. The germline V gene encodes CDR1 ENHRY and CDR2 SYGVKD. This CDR3 region has 17 residues. CDR3 nucleotides: TGTGCCATCAGTGCGTGGGACAGTAAATACCCCAACTACGAGCAGTACTTC. This sequence encodes CAISAWDSKYPNYEQYF.

This clonotype appeared many times. J is TRBJ1-3 and V is TRBV7-9; no clear D gene. The V end was cut by 4 bases, the J end by 3 bases, with 13 bases between. Germline V lookup: CDR1 SEHNR, CDR2 FQNEAQ (reference sequence). CDR3 size: 15 residues. The CDR3 is CASSSHWEIGNTIYF. The CDR3 coding sequence is TGTGCCAGCAGCTCCCACTGGGAAATTGGAAACACCATATATTTT.